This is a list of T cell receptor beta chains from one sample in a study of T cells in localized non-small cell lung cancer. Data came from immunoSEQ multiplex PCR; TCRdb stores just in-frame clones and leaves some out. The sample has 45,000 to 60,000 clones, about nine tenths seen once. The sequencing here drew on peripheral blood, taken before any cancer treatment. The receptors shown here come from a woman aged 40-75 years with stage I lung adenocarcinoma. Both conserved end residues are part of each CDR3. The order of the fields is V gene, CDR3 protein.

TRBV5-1	CASSSGTSGGSETQYF
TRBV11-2	CASSLDREDPWGLAKNIQYF
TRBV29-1	CSVDQTGLYNEQFF
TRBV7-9	CASSLTHLGPDTQYF
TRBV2	CASSPLWAGNYGYTF
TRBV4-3	CASSQDLEWSPLHF
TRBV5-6	CASSPPGQEEYEQYF
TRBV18	CASSDLTLQHF
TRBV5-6	CASSFQGGSYNEQFF
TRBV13	CASSLGWVGANTEAFF
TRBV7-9	CASSWYGVGSYEQYF
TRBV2	CASSMPPIQSRANVLTF
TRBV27	CASSLSSPSTDTQYF
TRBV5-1	CASSSGTGRRQNTGELFF
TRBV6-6	CASSPLGAEETQYF
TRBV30	CAWSVLRRGGGYGYTF
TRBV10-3	CAISDEGRGPEAFF
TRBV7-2	CASSLGSIEAFF
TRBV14	CASRRGQVDSNQPQHF
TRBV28	CASSLTGGGYGYTF
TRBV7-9	CASSPGQGGSDGYTF
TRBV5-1	CASSLAGALDYGYTF
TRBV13	CASSLGRGRPSPGREQYF